This TCR beta chain is drawn from a study of blood T cell repertoires in COVID-19. The table came from immunoSEQ multiplex PCR; TCRdb's copy has only in-frame clones and leaves some out. The sample lists 80,000 to 100,000 clones; 81% were seen once. The CDR3 covers 15 residues. V lost 4 bases to trimming and J lost 5 bases; unmatched junction nucleotides: 7. Germline loops: CDR1 MDHEN, CDR2 SYDVKM. The sequence derives from a man aged 55 to 70 with acute or convalescent COVID-19. Sequenced material: peripheral blood. The chain uses TRBV28 and TRBJ2-5; 10 bases map to TRBD2. CDR3 sequence (DNA): TGTGCCAGCAGTTCCAGCGGGAGGGTAGGGGAGACCCAGTACTTC. This codes for CASSSSGRVGETQYF.